The rows below give T cell receptor beta chains drawn from one sample of a study of blood T cell repertoires in COVID-19. This table comes from immunoSEQ multiplex PCR, and its TCRdb copy is limited to in-frame clones, with some not included. The sample holds 150,000 to 200,000 clones, around three quarters seen once. The source material was PBMCs or T cells enriched from blood (not recorded which). Receptor source: a woman in her forties or fifties with acute COVID-19. The CDR3 runs from the conserved cysteine through the conserved F or W. Each record gives: clone size, J gene, V gene, D gene, CDR3 DNA, CDR3 protein. D genes are given only for firm matches. The size of a clone is reported for some rows only, either as once, few or many, or as a class for expanded clones.

once	TRBJ2-4	TRBV11-2	TRBD2	TGTGCCAGCAGCTGGACTAGCGGGGGGGCCAAAAACATTCAGTACTTC	CASSWTSGGAKNIQYF
NA	TRBJ1-2	TRBV6-2/TRBV6-3	TRBD1	TGTGCCAGCAGTTACGCCGGGACAGGGCTTGGCTACACCTTC	CASSYAGTGLGYTF
NA	TRBJ2-3	TRBV18	TRBD2	TGTGCCAGCTCACCACCGTCACTAGCGAACTCAGATACGCAGTATTTT	CASSPPSLANSDTQYF
NA	TRBJ1-5	TRBV5-1	TRBD1	TGCGCCAGCAGCTCGGGACAGGGGGATCAGCCCCAGCATTTT	CASSSGQGDQPQHF
NA	TRBJ1-1	TRBV4-2	TRBD1	TGTGCCAGCAGCCAAGACAGGGGGCGCTTAGGCACTGAAGCTTTCTTT	CASSQDRGRLGTEAFF
NA	TRBJ2-3	TRBV9	NA	TGTGCCAGCAGCGTAGTAGACAGCCTCTTCCCGGGTACGCAGTATTTT	CASSVVDSLFPGTQYF
few	TRBJ1-2	TRBV28	NA	TGTGCCAGCAGTGCCCGTGCGACGAAGCGGGGCTACACCTTC	CASSARATKRGYTF
NA	TRBJ2-5	TRBV2	TRBD1	TGTGCCAGCAGTGAGGTGCGACAGGGGGCGGGAGAGACCCAGTACTTC	CASSEVRQGAGETQYF
few	TRBJ2-2	TRBV9	TRBD1	TGTGCCAGCAGCGCGGGACAGGTCAACACCGGGGAGCTGTTTTTT	CASSAGQVNTGELFF
once	TRBJ2-1	TRBV4-1	TRBD1	TGCGCCAGCAGCCGGTGGCAGGGGGCCGGAGGTGAGCAGTTCTTC	CASSRWQGAGGEQFF
NA	TRBJ1-3	TRBV7-9	NA	TGTGCCAGCAGGGGGGGAGGCTCTGGAAACACCATATATTTT	CASRGGGSGNTIYF
NA	TRBJ2-1	TRBV5-1	TRBD1	TGCGCCAGCAGCTGGGGACAGGTCTACAATGAGCAGTTCTTC	CASSWGQVYNEQFF
NA	TRBJ1-5	TRBV10-3	TRBD1	TGTGCCATCAGTGAGTCCAGAGACAGGGCGGATCAGCCCCAGCATTTT	CAISESRDRADQPQHF
once	TRBJ2-1	TRBV6-6	NA	TGTGCCAGCAGTTACCGGCAGCTGGGAGGTGAGCAGTTCTTC	CASSYRQLGGEQFF
NA	TRBJ2-5	TRBV11-2	TRBD2	TGTGCCAGCAGCCCCCAGCGGGGCGCTGGAGAGACCCAGTACTTC	CASSPQRGAGETQYF
NA	TRBJ1-1	TRBV3-1/TRBV3-2	TRBD1	TGTGCCAGCAGCCGAGGGGGCGGCCTGAACACTGAAGCTTTCTTT	CASSRGGGLNTEAFF
NA	TRBJ1-6	TRBV2	TRBD1	TGTGCCAGCAGTGAAGCAGGGACAGGGAATTCACCCCTCCACTTT	CASSEAGTGNSPLHF
NA	TRBJ2-1	TRBV4-2	NA	TGTGCCAGCAGCCATGCTCAAGCTGGGGGGGCAGGCGAGCAGTTCTTC	CASSHAQAGGAGEQFF
NA	TRBJ1-3	TRBV6-5	TRBD1	TGTGCCAGCAGTTCCGGGACAGGGCTGGGTGGAAACACCATATATTTT	CASSSGTGLGGNTIYF
NA	TRBJ1-5	TRBV3-1/TRBV3-2	NA	TGTGCCAGCAGCCAAGATCCAGGGGTTCAGCCCCAGCATTTT	CASSQDPGVQPQHF
NA	TRBJ1-6	TRBV5-8	TRBD1	TGTGCCAGCAGCTCCAGGGGGGTGTTTAATTCACCCCTCCACTTT	CASSSRGVFNSPLHF
NA	TRBJ1-3	TRBV30	TRBD1	TGTGCCTCTCGGGACAGGGTACTGTCTGGAAACACCATATATTTT	CASRDRVLSGNTIYF
NA	TRBJ2-2	TRBV9	TRBD1	TGTGCCAGCAGCGCAGGGGGCGAGACTACCGGGGAGCTGTTTTTT	CASSAGGETTGELFF
NA	TRBJ1-2	TRBV28	NA	TGTGCCAGCAGATCTCCGGGCCAGGGTATTGAGTTCTATGGCTACACCTTC	CASRSPGQGIEFYGYTF
NA	TRBJ1-4	TRBV12-3/TRBV12-4	NA	TGTGCCAGCAGTCCTCGCGGAGGGGACGGACTGTTTTTT	CASSPRGGDGLFF
NA	TRBJ1-2	TRBV6-5	TRBD1	TGTGCCACCGGACAGGGGGCGCCTAGCTATGGCTACACCTTC	CATGQGAPSYGYTF
few	TRBJ1-2	TRBV28	TRBD1	TGTGCCAGCAGTTCGCAGGGGGCGCCTAACTATGGCTACACCTTC	CASSSQGAPNYGYTF
NA	TRBJ2-6	TRBV6-4	NA	TGTGCCAGCAGGGGAGAGGCTGGGGCCAACGTCCTGACTTTC	CASRGEAGANVLTF
NA	TRBJ1-1	TRBV6-5	NA	TGTGCCAGCAGTAGCCCTTCGGGGAGCACCACTGAAGCTTTCTTT	CASSSPSGSTTEAFF
NA	TRBJ2-3	TRBV24-1	TRBD2	TGTGCCACCAGTGATCCGACTAGCGGGGATTTAGATACGCAGTATTTT	CATSDPTSGDLDTQYF
once	TRBJ1-1	TRBV11-3	NA	TGTGCCAGCAGCCCAGGGAGGGAACCGAACACTGAAGCTTTCTTT	CASSPGREPNTEAFF
NA	TRBJ1-2	TRBV4-2	TRBD1	TGTGCCAGCAGCCAAGAAAGGGACAGGGACTATGGCTACACCTTC	CASSQERDRDYGYTF
NA	TRBJ2-2	TRBV2	TRBD1	TGTGCCAGCAGTTGGGACAGTAACACCGGGGAGCTGTTTTTT	CASSWDSNTGELFF
NA	TRBJ1-5	TRBV7-8	NA	TGTGCCAGCAGCTCCGGGGGATCCTATAGCAATCAGCCCCAGCATTTT	CASSSGGSYSNQPQHF
NA	TRBJ1-4	TRBV18	NA	TGTGCCAGCTCACGAACAGGTTTCCAAACTAATGAAAAACTGTTTTTT	CASSRTGFQTNEKLFF
NA	TRBJ2-1	TRBV3-1/TRBV3-2	NA	TGTGCCAGCAGCCAAGAAACCCTAAGGGCGGGGCGGCAGTTCTTC	CASSQETLRAGRQFF
NA	TRBJ1-5	TRBV7-8	TRBD1	TGTGCCAGCAGCTTAGGGACAGGGGGTGTTCAGCCCCAGCATTTT	CASSLGTGGVQPQHF
NA	TRBJ1-1	TRBV24-1	TRBD1	TGTGCCTCCTCCCCTGGACAGGGAGCTGAAGCTTTCTTT	CASSPGQGAEAFF
NA	TRBJ1-4	TRBV3-1/TRBV3-2	NA	TGTGCCAGCAGCCTCGGGCAGGGGTTAAAACTGTTTTTT	CASSLGQGLKLFF
NA	TRBJ1-4	TRBV6-5	NA	TGTGCCAGCAGGCGGACAGCTAATGAAAAACTGTTTTTT	CASRRTANEKLFF
NA	TRBJ1-6	TRBV9	NA	TGTGCCAGCAGTGAAGGGGCATTAAGATCACCCCTCCACTTT	CASSEGALRSPLHF
NA	TRBJ1-4	TRBV9	NA	TGTGCCAGCAGCCCGAGGACGGACTATAATGAAAAACTGTTTTTT	CASSPRTDYNEKLFF
NA	TRBJ1-4	TRBV18	NA	TGTGCCAGCTCACCACCAAACACCTATGAAAAACTGTTTTTT	CASSPPNTYEKLFF
NA	TRBJ2-5	TRBV28	TRBD2	TGTGCCAGCAGTTTGGGGGTGTGGAAATCTAGCGGGGGGACCCCGCTTAGGGAGACCCAGTACTTC	CASSLGVWKSSGGTPLRETQYF
NA	TRBJ1-1	TRBV5-1	NA	TGCGCCAGCAGCTTGGGCTGGGCGGGGGCTGAAGCTTTCTTT	CASSLGWAGAEAFF
NA	TRBJ2-1	TRBV7-2	NA	TGTGCCAGCAGCTTACGGGGGCTAGCGGACTACAATGAGCAGTTCTTC	CASSLRGLADYNEQFF
few	TRBJ2-1	TRBV7-9	TRBD2	TGTGCCAGCAGCTTAGCGCTCGCGGGGGGTTATAATGAGCAGTTCTTC	CASSLALAGGYNEQFF
NA	TRBJ1-2	TRBV18	NA	TGTGCCAGCTCACCTCCCAGCCTAGGCGCTAACTATGGCTACACCTTC	CASSPPSLGANYGYTF
NA	TRBJ1-1	TRBV6-5	TRBD1	TGTGCCAGCAGGCTCTTTACAGGGGGAGTCACTGAAGCTTTCTTT	CASRLFTGGVTEAFF
NA	TRBJ1-6	TRBV30	NA	TGTGCCTGGGAGGGGGAAAGCCTCCACTTT	CAWEGESLHF
NA	TRBJ2-2	TRBV11-2	NA	TGTGCCAGCAGCGTATCTCCGACAGCAGGTACCGGGGAGCTGTTTTTT	CASSVSPTAGTGELFF
NA	TRBJ2-3	TRBV11-3	NA	TGTGCCAGCAGCCTCCAGGGTATCAGCACAGATACGCAGTATTTT	CASSLQGISTDTQYF
few	TRBJ1-3	TRBV18	NA	TGTGCCAGCTCACCTTTAGGTCCAAACAGGGTTACTGGAAACACCATATATTTT	CASSPLGPNRVTGNTIYF